The 18 T cell receptor beta chains reported below all come from one sample, sequenced in a study of cytomegalovirus exposure and HLA in healthy donors. The PCR had 60 Vbeta and 13 Jbeta primers. Repertoires were generated with immunoSEQ multiplex PCR, while TCRdb's copy carries only in-frame clones and drops some. The sample holds about 78,000 clones; around 80% are singletons and the top ten take 32%. The sample taken for sequencing was PBMCs. These TCRs come from a man aged 50 or older in good health and CMV-seropositive.

In this sample, this clone turned up once. The chain joins TRBV29-1 to TRBJ2-1, with D possibly matching TRBD2 (5 bases). This CDR3 is 18 amino acids long. V was pared by 3 bases and J by 2 bases, with 23 bases between. Per germline, CDR1 SQVTM and CDR2 ANQGSEA. The CDR3 protein is CSVDRRSSSTTPYNEQFF. As DNA, the CDR3 is TGCAGCGTTGATCGTCGGTCTAGCTCCACAACCCCCTACAATGAGCAGTTCTTC.

The chain joins TRBV19 to TRBJ2-2, with 15 bases identical to TRBD2. CDR3 length: 18 amino acids. Germline V CDR1 and CDR2: LNHDA, SQIVND (reference sequence). With 5 bases clipped from V and 7 bases from J, the junction kept 11 bases outside the gene matches. CDR3 amino acids: CASSPSGPGLAGGGELFF. CDR3 DNA: TGTGCCAGTAGTCCCTCGGGGCCGGGACTAGCGGGGGGCGGGGAGCTGTTTTTT.

This clone was found once. The chain uses TRBV7-2 and TRBJ2-1; D perhaps matches TRBD2 (6 bases). The CDR3 sequence is 16 residues long. V gave up 5 bases and J gave up 5 bases, with 19 bases separating them. Germline CDR1 reads SGHTA; CDR2 reads FQGNSA. CDR3 region: CASSQRPGLDHNEQFF. The CDR3 DNA sequence: TGTGCCAGCAGCCAAAGACCGGGACTGGACCACAATGAGCAGTTCTTC.

The rearrangement uses TRBV7-2 and TRBJ2-2; 7 nucleotides agree with TRBD1. V dropped 7 bases and J dropped 4; count of bases not matched to a gene: 15. CDR3 length: 17 residues. Germline lookup yields CDR1 SGHTA and CDR2 FQGNSA. The CDR3 region has the DNA TGTGCCAGCACCCCCCGACAGGGTAGGGAAATCACCGGGGAGCTGTTTTTT. Translating it yields CASTPRQGREITGELFF.

The chain has TRBV30 and TRBJ1-4; 8 bases match TRBD1. V trimming: 3 bases; J trimming: 8 bases; junction bases outside the gene matches: 5. CDR3 length: 13 amino acids. From germline, CDR1 is GTSNPN and CDR2 SVGIG (reference sequence). The CDR3 loop is CAWRGQEWEKLFF. CDR3 in DNA: TGTGCCTGGAGGGGACAGGAGTGGGAAAAACTGTTTTTT.

The chain employs TRBV5-1 and TRBJ2-3; D is uncertain. The CDR3 contains 11 residues. Germline V gene sequence: CDR1 SGHRS, CDR2 YFSETQ. V lost 1 base and J lost 5, with 2 bases in between. The CDR3: CASSLQDTQYF. CDR3 bases: TGCGCCAGCAGCTTGCAAGATACGCAGTATTTT.

This chain uses TRBV9 with TRBJ1-1, with 7 positions matching TRBD1. Germline V lookup: CDR1 SGDLS, CDR2 YYNGEE. With 6 bases clipped from V and 6 bases from J, the junction kept 11 bases outside the gene matches. This CDR3 is 14 amino acids long. CDR3 DNA sequence: TGTGCCAGCATAACAGGGGCCCATGGGGCTGAAGCTTTCTTT. Encoded protein: CASITGAHGAEAFF.

The V call is TRBV21-1, the J call TRBJ2-5; the table calls TRBD2, which could not be checked here. TRBV21-1 is recorded as a pseudogene. The CDR3 runs 20 residues. The DNA of the CDR3 is TGTGCCAGCAGCAAAGTGGCGAGCGGTGACCGTCGGCCCTGGGCAGAGACCCAGTACTTC. Residues: CASSKVASGDRRPWAETQYF.

CDR3 DNA sequence: TGTGCCAGCAGCTTAGTTCAGGATGGGGAGCTGTTTTTT. Translating gives CASSLVQDGELFF. The V and J genes are TRBV11-3 and TRBJ2-2, with no clear D. The length of the CDR3 is 13 residues. The V end lost 1 base, the J end lost 8 bases, and 8 bases lay between the germline ends. The germline V gene has CDR1 SGHNT and CDR2 YENEEA.

The table lists this clone with a few counts. This chain connects TRBV29-1 to TRBJ1-2; a possible D gene is TRBD1 (6 bases). Trimming shortened V by 1 base and J by 7 bases, and 13 bases separated the two germline ends. CDR3 length equals 13 residues. Germline-derived CDR1 and CDR2 are SQVTM and ANQGSEA. For the CDR3, the DNA is TGCAGCGTTGAAGTGGGGGCCTCCGCTGGCTACACCTTC. Encoded protein: CSVEVGASAGYTF.

The chain combines TRBV30 with TRBJ2-3, with TRBD2 matching 8 bases. Losses at the gene ends were 1 base for V and 3 bases for J; bases not matched to a gene: 3. The CDR3 length is 14 residues. Germline values: CDR1 GTSNPN, CDR2 SVGIG (reference sequence). CDR3 coding DNA: TGTGCCTGGAGTGAGGGACTAGTAACAGATACGCAGTATTTT. Its translation is CAWSEGLVTDTQYF. The whole variable domain, filled in from reference TRBV30 and TRBJ2-3, reads SQTIHQWPATLVQPVGSPLSLECTVEGTSNPNLYWYRQAAGRGLQLLFYSVGIGQISSEVPQNLSASRPQDRQFILSSKKLLLSDSGFYLCAWSEGLVTDTQYFGPGTRLTVL.

The gene calls are TRBV6-5 and TRBJ2-1; possible D gene TRBD1, 6 bases. The CDR3 totals 13 residues. CDR1 and CDR2 (germline): MNHEY, SVGAGI. Trimming shortened V by 2 bases and J by 12 bases, and 14 bases separated the two germline ends. CDR3 nucleotide sequence: TGTGCCAGCAGTTACGACCGCAGGGGATGGCAGTTCTTC. Translating it yields CASSYDRRGWQFF.

The chain joins TRBV19 to TRBJ2-5; TRBD1 is a possible D gene (5 bases). Trimming cost V 6 bases and J 0 bases, with 8 bases left between them. The CDR3 has 13 amino acids. Germline V lookup: CDR1 LNHDA, CDR2 SQIVND (reference sequence). The CDR3 reads CASSPTDQETQYF. The DNA of the CDR3 is TGTGCCAGTAGCCCGACAGACCAAGAGACCCAGTACTTC.

The V call is TRBV4-1, the J call TRBJ1-5; possible D gene TRBD1, 6 bases. With 4 bases removed from V and 4 bases from J, the gap between germline ends came to 20 bases. The CDR3 is made up of 17 amino acids. Germline V gene lookup returns CDR1 MGHRA and CDR2 YSYEKL. The CDR3 bases are TGCGCCAGCAGCCTATTGATTACCGGGACAACTAATCAGCCCCAGCATTTT. This translates into CASSLLITGTTNQPQHF.

This clone came up once. This chain connects TRBV27 to TRBJ2-7; 9 nucleotides align to TRBD1. The CDR3 has 16 residues. Looked up from germline, CDR1 is MNHEY and CDR2 is SMNVEV (reference sequence). V shed 6 bases and J 4 bases; nucleotides not matched to a gene: 13. In DNA, the CDR3 is TGTGCCAGCAGCCCCCCGGCGGGGACAGGGATATACGAGCAGTACTTC. This codes for CASSPPAGTGIYEQYF.

The DNA of the CDR3 is TGTGCCAGCAGCGGGGGACAGAAAGAGACCCAGTACTTC. It translates to CASSGGQKETQYF. The chain has TRBV7-9 and TRBJ2-5; 7 bases fit TRBD1. CDR3 size: 13 residues. J gave up 3 bases and V 5 bases, and 3 bases lay outside the gene matches. In germline, CDR1 is SEHNR, CDR2 FQNEAQ (reference sequence).

The CDR3 nucleotides read TGTGCCAGCAGCCGGACAGGGCCTAATGAAAAACTGTTTTTT. Translation gives CASSRTGPNEKLFF. J is TRBJ1-4 and V is TRBV7-3; 8 bases are a match to TRBD1. The CDR3 is 14 amino acids. The germline CDR1 and CDR2 sequences are SGHTA and FQGTGA. The junction had 2 bases not matched to a gene; V was cut back by 5 bases and J by 3 bases.

V usage is TRBV30 and J usage is TRBJ1-4; TRBD1 is a possible D gene (6 bases). Germline-derived CDR1 and CDR2 are GTSNPN and SVGIG (reference sequence). Deletions cut 2 bases from V and 6 bases from J, with 13 bases between. The CDR3 loop spans 14 amino acids. The CDR3 DNA reads TGTGCCTGGAGTTCGGGTCAGGGGTATGAAAAACTGTTTTTT. This sequence encodes CAWSSGQGYEKLFF. Filled out from reference TRBV30 and TRBJ1-4, the complete variable domain reads SQTIHQWPATLVQPVGSPLSLECTVEGTSNPNLYWYRQAAGRGLQLLFYSVGIGQISSEVPQNLSASRPQDRQFILSSKKLLLSDSGFYLCAWSSGQGYEKLFFGSGTQLSVL.